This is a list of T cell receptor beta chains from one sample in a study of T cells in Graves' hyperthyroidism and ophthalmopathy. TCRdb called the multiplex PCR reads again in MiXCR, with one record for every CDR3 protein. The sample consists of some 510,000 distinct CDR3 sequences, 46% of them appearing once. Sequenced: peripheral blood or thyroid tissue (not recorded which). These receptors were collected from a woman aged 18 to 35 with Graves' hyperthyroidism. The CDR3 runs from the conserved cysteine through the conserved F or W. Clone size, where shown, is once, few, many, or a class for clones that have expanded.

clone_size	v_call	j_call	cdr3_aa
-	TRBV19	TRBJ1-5	CASSPVTIRPQHF
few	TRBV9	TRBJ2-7	CASSVDSEAQTYEQYF
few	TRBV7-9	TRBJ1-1	CASSQSGVNTEAFF
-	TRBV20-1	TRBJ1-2	CSARDQGGNYGYTF
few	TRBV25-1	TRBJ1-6	CASTWGPLGSPLHF
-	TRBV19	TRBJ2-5	CASRPPGGPRETQYF
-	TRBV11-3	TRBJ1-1	CASGVGWTEAFF
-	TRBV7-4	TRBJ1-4	CASSLVTGTDEKLFF
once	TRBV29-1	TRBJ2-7	CSVDGQGTYEQYF
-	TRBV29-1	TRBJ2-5	CSVEDRGSGTQYF
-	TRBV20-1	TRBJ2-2	CSADSRGSTGELFF
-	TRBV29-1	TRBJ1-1	CSVSGPMNTEAFF
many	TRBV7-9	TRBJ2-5	CASSFASTETQYF
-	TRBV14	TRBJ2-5	CASSQGQGAILQETQYF
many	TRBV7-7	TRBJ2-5	CASSFGWGETQYF
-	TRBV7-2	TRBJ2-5	CASSQGPRGTGEETQCF
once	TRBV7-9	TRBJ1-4	CASSWDRNPTF
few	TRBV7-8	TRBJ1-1	CASSPQTGLNTEAFF
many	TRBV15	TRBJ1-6	CATSRGGTGGRNSPLHF
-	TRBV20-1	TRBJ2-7	CSVREILYEQYF
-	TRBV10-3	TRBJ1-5	CAIRPGLALGLETQHF
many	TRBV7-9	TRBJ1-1	CASSLDPGSTEAFF
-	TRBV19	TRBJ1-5	CASSIGAGPEPQHF
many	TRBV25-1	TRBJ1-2	CASSDETLRDGYTF
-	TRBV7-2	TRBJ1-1	CASSGRAGGNTEAFF
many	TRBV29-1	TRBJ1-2	CSVEDPRGQGNYGYTF
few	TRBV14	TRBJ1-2	CASSQDPADFYGYTF
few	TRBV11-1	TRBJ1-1	CASSFLTGEAFF
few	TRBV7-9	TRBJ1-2	CASSVVTGSGYTF
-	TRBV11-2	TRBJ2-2	CASSPSGLQANTGELFF
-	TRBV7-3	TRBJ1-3	CASSPIGDGNTIYF
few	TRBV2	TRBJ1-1	CASREQVAVGGEAFF
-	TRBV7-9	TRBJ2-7	CASSLWQEGEQYF
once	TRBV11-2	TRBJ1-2	CASSPGGHGNYGYTF
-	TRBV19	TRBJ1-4	CASSRSSGGSGEKLFF
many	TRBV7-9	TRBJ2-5	CASSFTAQETQYF
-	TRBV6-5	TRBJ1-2	CASSPPGSNHYGYTF
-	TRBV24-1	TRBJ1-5	CATSTGTQPQHF
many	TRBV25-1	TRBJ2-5	CASGGLAGGPGTQYF
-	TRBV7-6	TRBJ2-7	CASLVSYEQYF
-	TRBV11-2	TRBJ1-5	CAGNRGLSNRPQHF
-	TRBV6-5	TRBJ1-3	CASSRAYGYTIYF
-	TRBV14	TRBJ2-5	CARGTSGQETQYF
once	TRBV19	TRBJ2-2	CASSRRGELFF
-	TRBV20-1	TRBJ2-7	CSASRAGLSYEQYF
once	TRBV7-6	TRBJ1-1	CASSASGNSVTEAFF
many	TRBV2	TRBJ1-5	CASKGREGNQPQHF
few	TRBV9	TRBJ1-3	CASSSQGGRGTIYF
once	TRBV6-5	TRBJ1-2	CASSIYGTGAYGYTF
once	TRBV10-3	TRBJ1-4	CAISVGGTGNEKLFF
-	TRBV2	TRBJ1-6	CASSDAGQGPPLHF
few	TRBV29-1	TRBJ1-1	CSVGPGGGTEAFF
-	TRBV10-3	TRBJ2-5	CATAQGIETQYF
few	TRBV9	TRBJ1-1	CASSVGGGAHTEAFF
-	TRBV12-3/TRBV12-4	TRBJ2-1	CASSFSAGEQFF